This note documents a single T cell receptor beta chain sequence. Its antigen is unidentified. Unique molecular identifiers were incorporated during preparation of the TCRbeta library. TCRdb analysed the PCR reads with MiXCR anew, one entry per CDR3 protein. The sample records more than 200,000 distinct CDR3 sequences, approximately 17% being singletons. The data were taken from a study of T-cell reconstitution after alpha-beta-depleted transplantation in children. Study observations and caveats: Roughly two months post-transplant, alpha-beta T cells reportedly originated from several hundred graft clones that had expanded. Surviving recipient T cells and thymic progenitors accounted for the high day-60 TCRbeta diversity observed in some patients. At the one-year point after transplant, T-cell counts and TCRbeta diversity were found to come mostly from T cells that had been newly produced.

This clonotype was obtained from a male patient under 10 years old who had a stem cell transplant for acute lymphoblastic leukemia, so the T cells may come from the graft donor. The sample consisted of PBMCs, mostly from graft donor cells, taken 360 days after TCRalphabeta/CD19-depleted stem cell transplant.

For the CDR3, the DNA is TGTGCCAGCAGCCATCTTATCCATGAGCAGTTCTTC. Translating gives CASSHLIHEQFF. The chain employs TRBV11-2 and TRBJ2-1; D gene unclear. Germline V gene sequence: CDR1 SGHAT, CDR2 FQNNGV. The CDR3 is 12 amino acids. Trimming removed 5 bases at V and 8 bases at J, with 10 bases between.